Sequencing of this T cell receptor beta chain was carried out in a study of Ad26.COV2.S vaccination and SARS-CoV-2 variants. Study outcomes and limitations: Those who received the vaccine showed greater spike-specific TCR breadth than those given placebo.

A word on this clone: Its matching antigen is unknown.

Using immunoSEQ multiplex PCR, the repertoire was profiled, and TCRdb retains in-frame clones only, with some absent. In the table there are around 450,000 clones, 90% of which are singletons. V was pared by 3 bases and J by 1 base, with 9 bases between. The CDR3 spans 13 residues. Germline CDR1 and CDR2: SQVTM and ANQGSEA. Treatment defined: roughly 18 received Ad26.COV2.S at low or high dose, single or two shots; about 5 received placebo; per-sample allocation not given. Sampling occurred on day 63 after the first vaccine or placebo injection. The chain recombines TRBV29-1 with TRBJ2-5, with D unclear. This receptor was taken from a person between 18 and 59 years old who received the Ad26.COV2.S COVID-19 vaccine or a placebo. This specimen consisted of peripheral blood, obtained in a trial of Ad26.COV2.S vaccine versus placebo. This chain's CDR3 is CSVEVTSQETQYF. In DNA, the CDR3 is TGCAGCGTTGAGGTTACCAGCCAAGAGACCCAGTACTTC.